Listed here is a single T cell receptor (beta chain). Its cognate antigen has yet to be identified. Base qualities were left out, and no much larger clone turns up one base away. This record comes from a study of blood T cell repertoires in COVID-19 (dated by TCRdb to the early 2020s). With regard to the full study: The collaborator samples originated in the United States, Italy and Spain and spanned the acute and convalescent phases of COVID-19. The material from the prospective study consisted of cDNA or gDNA derived from T cells, B-cell-depleted T cells, or PBMCs. Subjects who had been exposed to COVID-19, were actively infected with it, or had recovered from it provided the deeply sampled blood TCRbeta repertoires that made up the dataset. The repertoires were released in a freely available public database meant as a resource for research on the immune response to SARS-CoV-2. The samples were drawn from the first 160 participants of the ongoing ImmuneRACE study and from 1,254 subjects provided by 6 global collaborators. A de-identified subject ID, COVID-19 status, age in years and sex were almost always included in the sample metadata. Where available, HLA class I and class II types were obtained from metadata supplied by the sample provider rather than from assay-based typing. Findings and caveats that apply to the study as a whole: Clinical and demographic metadata were provided uncurated, with the amount varying by source and participant.

TCRbeta CDR3 regions were amplified from genomic DNA using the immunoSEQ Assay, a bias-controlled multiplex PCR. On the authors' methods: The number of nucleated cells in each sample was estimated by amplification of reference gene primers within the assay. To quantify the absolute abundance of each unique TCRbeta CDR3 rearrangement, sequence reads were collapsed and filtered. For each sample, productive Simpson clonality was calculated as the square root of Simpson's diversity index across productive rearrangements. Not all clones reach the TCRdb copy of this immuneACCESS table, which keeps in-frame sequences only. Checked studies attribute under half of the gap to unresolved V genes and leave the rest unexplained. D and trimming were read from the DNA, whereas the V and J calls and clone size are those reported in that table. The sample data list some 78,000 clones, and 80% to 85% of these were observed just once. Roughly 4% of the sample is held by the ten biggest clonotypes.

Collaborating institutions collected whole blood in K2EDTA tubes following their own protocols. For TCRbeta analysis, collaborators shipped samples as frozen whole blood, isolated PBMCs, or DNA extracted from either of those sample types. The trim is 0 bases for V and 4 bases for J, with a gap of 9 bases between the germline ends. From the cysteine through the phenylalanine, the CDR3 covers 14 amino acids. Kept here is only the CDR3 DNA, which spans 42 bases and is read in frame from base 1. CDR1 and CDR2, per the germline V gene, are KGHSH and LQKENI. This receptor was obtained from a man between 45 and 60 years old with acute or convalescent COVID-19. The sequence links TRBV18 to TRBJ1-2; TRBD1 is a weak D gene call, 5 bases matching. The sequenced material came from peripheral blood. The CDR3 in this case is CASSPPGQGYGYTF. In nucleotides, the sequence is TGTGCCAGCTCACCACCGGGGCAGGGCTATGGCTACACCTTC.